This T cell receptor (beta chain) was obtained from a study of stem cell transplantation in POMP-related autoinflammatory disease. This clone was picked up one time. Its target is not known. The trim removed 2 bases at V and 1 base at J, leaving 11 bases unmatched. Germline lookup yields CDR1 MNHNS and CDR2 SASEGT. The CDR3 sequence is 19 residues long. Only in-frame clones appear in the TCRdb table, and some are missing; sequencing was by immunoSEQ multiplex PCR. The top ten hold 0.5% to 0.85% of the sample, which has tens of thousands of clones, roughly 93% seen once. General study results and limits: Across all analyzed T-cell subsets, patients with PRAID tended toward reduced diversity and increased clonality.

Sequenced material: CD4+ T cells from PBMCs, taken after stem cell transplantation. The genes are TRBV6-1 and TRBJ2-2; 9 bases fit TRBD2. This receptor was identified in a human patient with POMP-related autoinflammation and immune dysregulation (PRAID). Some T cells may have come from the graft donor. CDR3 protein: CASSEWGSSGRGNTGELFF. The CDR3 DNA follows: TGTGCCAGCAGTGAATGGGGTAGTAGCGGGAGAGGGAACACCGGGGAGCTGTTTTTT.